This TCR beta chain emerged from a study of cytomegalovirus exposure and HLA in healthy donors. V was cut by 0 bases and J by 11 bases, with 9 bases left in between. Germline V lookup: CDR1 SGDLS, CDR2 YYNGEE. The CDR3 has 13 amino acids. Only one count was recorded for this clone. PCR was performed using 60 Vbeta and 13 Jbeta primers. Sequencing was performed with immunoSEQ multiplex PCR; in TCRdb, only in-frame clones are kept and a portion is missing. The data contain about 120,000 clones, approximately 80% of them singletons. The receptor's source is a female donor in good health and CMV-seropositive. Material: PBMCs. The genes are TRBV9 and TRBJ1-6; D not certain. The DNA for the CDR3 is TGTGCCAGCAGCGTAGTTGAGGGAGCACCCCTCCACTTT. Protein sequence: CASSVVEGAPLHF.